This entry lists 18 T cell receptor beta chains sequenced from one sample in a study of beta chain features in type 1 diabetes. Expressed TCRB transcripts were sequenced after all isolated RNA was converted to cDNA. Assay: immunoSEQ multiplex PCR; the TCRdb copy retains only in-frame clones and omits some. The data show under 550,000 clones, approximately 10% seen once. Sequencing input: naive CD4+ T cells from blood. These receptor sequences come from a woman aged 18-35 years in good health.

V gene TRBV7-8 combines with J gene TRBJ2-1; D gene ambiguous. V lost 3 bases and J 7 bases, leaving 10 bases between the germline ends. The CDR3 spans 13 residues. Germline CDR1 SGHVS, CDR2 FQNEAQ. CDR3 sequence reads: CASSFSPTNEQFF. The CDR3 bases are TGTGCCAGCAGCTTCTCTCCTACGAATGAGCAGTTCTTC.

The genes are TRBV14 and TRBJ2-4; no clear D gene. Trimming took off 1 base at V and 0 bases at J, with 10 bases between the two ends. The CDR3 spans 16 residues. Germline CDR1 SGHDN, CDR2 FVKESK. This CDR3 reads CASSQGPRTAKNIQYF. CDR3 nucleotide sequence: TGTGCCAGCAGCCAAGGTCCCAGGACAGCCAAAAACATTCAGTACTTC.

V is TRBV7-2 and J is TRBJ1-5; D gene unclear. Germline CDR1 reads SGHTA; CDR2 reads FQGNSA. The CDR3 runs 12 residues. V was trimmed by 7 bases and J by 4 bases, leaving 8 bases between them. The CDR3 DNA follows: TGTGCCAGCAACAGTGGTAATCAGCCCCAGCATTTT. It translates to CASNSGNQPQHF.

The chain uses TRBV5-1 and TRBJ2-3; D unclear. The CDR3 loop spans 15 amino acids. V was shortened by 0 bases and J by 0 bases, with 8 bases between the two germline ends. From germline, CDR1 is SGHRS and CDR2 YFSETQ. DNA for the CDR3: TGCGCCAGCAGCTTGGGGTATACTAGCACAGATACGCAGTATTTT. It translates to CASSLGYTSTDTQYF.

A remark on this clone: The junction departs from the called germline gene at one end, perhaps through a read error. The J gene is TRBJ2-5, the V gene TRBV7-7; D remains ambiguous. CDR3 length equals 15 residues. Germline CDR1 is SSHAT and CDR2 is FNYEAQ (reference sequence). The CDR3 sequence: CASSRRTPGQETQYF. In DNA form, the CDR3 reads TGTGCTAGCAGCCGTCGGACCCCCGGCCAAGAGACCCAGTACTTC.

This sequence joins TRBV11-3 and TRBJ2-1, with TRBD1 identical over 7 bases. J lost 5 bases, V lost 4 bases, and 5 bases had no gene match. Germline CDR1 and CDR2: SGHNT and YENEEA. The CDR3 consists of 14 residues. The CDR3 DNA reads as TGTGCCAGCAGCTCGAGGACAGGCCACAATGAGCAGTTCTTC. It codes for CASSSRTGHNEQFF.

This chain uses TRBV5-1 with TRBJ2-7; D is perhaps TRBD2 (6 bases). Per germline, CDR1 SGHRS and CDR2 YFSETQ. The CDR3 runs to 11 residues. V was clipped by 3 bases and J by 6 bases, with 7 bases between them. Here the CDR3 DNA reads TGCGCCAGCAGCTCGGGAGTCGAGCAGTACTTC. This gives the protein CASSSGVEQYF.

V and J are TRBV19 and TRBJ2-7, with 14 bases identical to TRBD2. V dropped 11 bases and J dropped 0; count of bases not matched to a gene: 6. From germline, CDR1 is LNHDA and CDR2 SQIVND (reference sequence). There are 15 residues in the CDR3. CDR3 in amino acids: CASRLAGGPSYEQYF. CDR3 coding DNA: TGTGCCTCAAGACTAGCGGGAGGGCCCTCCTACGAGCAGTACTTC.

The sample holds a few counts of this clone. The chain recombines TRBV2 with TRBJ1-2; TRBD1 might be the D (5 bases). Germline V gene lookup returns CDR1 SNHLY and CDR2 FYNNEI. The CDR3 runs to 12 residues. Deletions cut 8 bases from V and 7 bases from J, with 14 bases between. The CDR3 reads CASRPGLGGYTF. CDR3 DNA sequence: TGTGCCAGCCGACCAGGGTTGGGTGGCTACACCTTC. Full variable domain (outside the CDR3, taken from reference TRBV2 and TRBJ1-2): EPEVTQTPSHQVTQMGQEVILRCVPISNHLYFYWYRQILGQKVEFLVSFYNNEISEKSEIFDDQFSVERPDGSNFTLKIRSTKLEDSAMYFCASRPGLGGYTFGSGTRLTVV.

This clone was counted between two and nine times. The V and J genes are TRBV4-1 and TRBJ2-5; D is unclear. Trimming cost V 4 bases and J 0 bases, with 9 bases left between them. The length of the CDR3 is 14 residues. The germline V gene encodes CDR1 MGHRA and CDR2 YSYEKL. CDR3 nucleotide sequence: TGCGCCAGCAGCCGCGTGGCAGACCAAGAGACCCAGTACTTC. This sequence encodes CASSRVADQETQYF.

The chain employs TRBV7-8 and TRBJ1-4, with 7 positions matching TRBD1. The V and J ends lost 4 bases and 8 bases, in that order; junction bases with no gene match: 10. The CDR3 is 15 amino acids. Germline V lookup: CDR1 SGHVS, CDR2 FQNEAQ. CDR3 nucleotides: TGTGCCAGCAGCTCAGACAGGGTATTAGAAGAAAAACTGTTTTTT. This sequence encodes CASSSDRVLEEKLFF.

This sequence joins TRBV4-1 and TRBJ2-3; 7 bases map to TRBD2. The germline CDR1 and CDR2 sequences are MGHRA and YSYEKL. Trimming cost V 6 bases and J 2 bases; bases outside gene matches: 5. The CDR3 is 14 residues long. CDR3 in DNA: TGCGCCAGCAGGGTCCTAGCGGCCACAGATACGCAGTATTTT. Protein sequence: CASRVLAATDTQYF.

The chain couples TRBV5-6 to TRBJ2-2, with 9 bases identical to TRBD1. Germline V CDR1 and CDR2: SGHDT, YYEEEE. V lost 0 bases and J lost 6; bases outside the gene matches: 6. The CDR3 is 16 residues long. The CDR3 coding sequence is TGTGCCAGCAGCTTGGCCCCGGACAGGGGCGCCGGGGAGCTGTTTTTT. This codes for CASSLAPDRGAGELFF.

This clone occurred a few times. The gene calls are TRBV5-1 and TRBJ2-3; no definite D call. V was cut by 3 bases and J by 6 bases, with 14 bases left in between. CDR3 length: 14 amino acids. Germline loops: CDR1 SGHRS, CDR2 YFSETQ. CDR3 nucleotides: TGCGCCAGCAGCTCAAGGCCCCGACTGGATACGCAGTATTTT. It is translated as CASSSRPRLDTQYF.

The chain is built from TRBV7-8 and TRBJ2-4; 7 nucleotides agree with TRBD2. The CDR3 sequence is 17 residues long. The V gene's germline CDR1 is SGHVS and CDR2 FQNEAQ. V was clipped by 5 bases and J by 0 bases; unmatched bases: 10. CDR3 sequence reads: CASSPERGLLAKNIQYF. The CDR3 DNA follows: TGTGCCAGCAGCCCCGAGCGGGGACTGCTAGCCAAAAACATTCAGTACTTC.

With respect to this clone: Different DNA sequences within this sample yield the same CDR3. This chain connects TRBV7-3 to TRBJ2-1, with a tentative D call TRBD2 (6 bases). This CDR3 is built from 15 residues. Germline CDR1 reads SGHTA; CDR2 reads FQGTGA. V lost 5 bases, J lost 0 bases, and 11 bases lay in between. The CDR3 sequence is CASSLSGSSYNEQFF. DNA for the CDR3: TGTGCCAGCAGCCTTTCCGGGAGCTCCTACAATGAGCAGTTCTTC.

The table lists this clone with a few counts. V is TRBV30 and J is TRBJ1-2; D unclear. CDR3 length: 11 residues. Germline V gives CDR1 GTSNPN, CDR2 SVGIG (reference sequence). With 0 bases removed from V and 8 bases from J, the gap between germline ends came to 7 bases. CDR3 sequence reads: CAWSVNGGYTF. CDR3 in DNA: TGTGCCTGGAGTGTAAACGGCGGCTACACCTTC.

This clone was seen more than once but under ten times. The V call is TRBV6-6, the J call TRBJ2-7; D may be TRBD1 (6 bases). V lost 6 bases to trimming and J lost 3 bases, with 21 bases between them. The germline V gene encodes CDR1 MNHNY and CDR2 SVGAGI (reference sequence). This CDR3 has 16 amino acids. The CDR3 loop is CASRVEQGPSLYEQYF. CDR3 in DNA: TGTGCCAGCAGGGTAGAACAGGGACCCAGCCTCTACGAGCAGTACTTC.